These 29 T cell receptor beta chains were all obtained from the same sample, sequenced in a study of T cell repertoires in cytomegalovirus infection. TCRdb analysed the reads with MiXCR anew, one entry per CDR3 protein. Altogether approximately 180,000 distinct CDR3 sequences are present, 9.5% being singletons, with the ten largest covering about 4.6%. Sequenced material: PBMCs. Receptors were obtained from a human donor in good health (CMV status not recorded). Some clones in this sample may be carry-over from other donors' samples.

This clonotype was recorded many times. The chain links TRBV4-1 to TRBJ1-4; D unresolved. This CDR3 region has 12 residues. V lost 4 bases and J 4 bases, leaving 4 bases between the germline ends. Germline CDR1 MGHRA, CDR2 YSYEKL. This CDR3 reads CASSRVNEKLFF. CDR3 nucleotide sequence: TGCGCCAGCAGCCGAGTTAATGAAAAACTGTTTTTT.

Details on this clonotype: This may stem from a read error, because a much larger clone lies one nucleotide away. This sequence joins TRBV7-2 and TRBJ1-3; D remains unclear. This CDR3 has 14 amino acids. Germline assignment: CDR1 SGHTA and CDR2 FQGNSA. CDR3 DNA: TGTGCCCGCAGCTTCCGAGACTCTGGAAACACCATATATTTT. It codes for CARSFRDSGNTIYF.

This clonotype was found many times. The rearrangement uses TRBV12-3 or TRBV12-4 and TRBJ2-1; TRBD2 agrees at 10 bases. After removal of 5 bases from V and 5 bases from J, the junction contained 9 bases not matched to a gene. This CDR3 comprises 16 residues. The CDR3 loop reads CASSPLAGAMNNEQFF. Written as DNA, the CDR3 is TGTGCCAGCAGTCCGCTAGCGGGAGCCATGAACAATGAGCAGTTCTTC.

This clonotype turned up a few times. The genes are TRBV19 and TRBJ1-2, with D tentatively TRBD1 (5 bases). The CDR3 length is 14 residues. The V and J ends lost 5 bases and 6 bases respectively, with 16 bases between them. Germline loops: CDR1 LNHDA, CDR2 SQIVND (reference sequence). CDR3: CASSFPGGGNGYTF. The CDR3 bases are TGTGCCAGTAGTTTCCCAGGCGGGGGTAATGGCTACACCTTC. The whole variable domain, filled in from reference TRBV19 and TRBJ1-2, reads DGGITQSPKYLFRKEGQNVTLSCEQNLNHDAMYWYRQDPGQGLRLIYYSQIVNDFQKGDIAEGYSVSREKKESFPLTVTSAQKNPTAFYLCASSFPGGGNGYTFGSGTRLTVV.

In this sample, this clonotype turned up many times. This chain uses TRBV7-2 with TRBJ2-4; 7 bases match TRBD1. V trimming: 5 bases; J trimming: 6 bases; junction bases outside the gene matches: 10. CDR3 length equals 15 residues. The germline V gene encodes CDR1 SGHTA and CDR2 FQGNSA. This CDR3 reads CASSPTGTATNIQYF. In nucleotides, the CDR3 is TGTGCCAGCAGCCCCACCGGGACAGCTACAAACATTCAGTACTTC. The entire variable domain, with the rest obtained from reference TRBV7-2 and TRBJ2-4, is as follows: GAGVSQSPSNKVTEKGKDVELRCDPISGHTALYWYRQSLGQGLEFLIYFQGNSAPDKSGLPSDRFSAERTGGSVSTLTIQRTQQEDSAVYLCASSPTGTATNIQYFGAGTRLSVL.

The chain couples TRBV28 to TRBJ1-5, with no clear D. The V end lost 2 bases, the J end lost 5 bases, and 7 bases lay between the germline ends. The CDR3 consists of 13 residues. CDR1 is MDHEN, CDR2 SYDVKM, per germline. The CDR3 is CASSLPGYQPQHF. The CDR3 nucleotides are TGTGCCAGCAGTTTACCGGGTTATCAGCCCCAGCATTTT.

This clonotype was counted ten times or more. The rearrangement uses TRBV12-3 or TRBV12-4 and TRBJ1-2, with D unclear. The CDR3 totals 15 residues. The V and J ends lost 5 bases and 4 bases respectively, with 17 bases between them. The CDR3 loop reads CASSPRLYWIYGYTF. DNA for the CDR3: TGTGCCAGCAGTCCGAGGCTATATTGGATCTATGGCTACACCTTC.

This chain links TRBV20-1 with TRBJ2-7; 8 bases line up with TRBD1. This CDR3 region has 15 residues. Germline V CDR1 and CDR2: DFQATT, SNEGSKA (reference sequence). J was trimmed by 0 bases and V by 6 bases; bases with no gene match: 10. The chain's CDR3 is CSATTPGQASYEQYF. CDR3 nucleotides: TGCAGTGCAACGACACCGGGACAGGCCTCCTACGAGCAGTACTTC.

The chain employs TRBV15 and TRBJ1-5; a possible D gene is TRBD1 (6 bases). Deletions cut 0 bases from V and 3 bases from J, with 9 bases between. Per the germline V gene, CDR1 is LNHNV and CDR2 is YYDKDF (reference sequence). This CDR3 region has 15 residues. CDR3 in amino acids: CATSRDRGINQPQHF. For the CDR3, the DNA is TGTGCCACCAGCAGAGATAGGGGGATCAATCAGCCCCAGCATTTT.

The table lists this clonotype with many counts. The chain employs TRBV6-2 or TRBV6-3 and TRBJ2-5; TRBD1 might be the D (5 bases). Germline CDR1 is MNHEY and CDR2 is SVGEGT. The CDR3 consists of 16 residues. Trimming stripped 2 bases from V and 4 bases from J, with 17 bases between. DNA of the CDR3: TGTGCCAGCAGTTACGGGGCGACCTCGCCAGGAGAGACCCAGTACTTC. Translating it yields CASSYGATSPGETQYF.

The chain employs TRBV20-1 and TRBJ2-7; 8 nucleotides line up with TRBD2. The CDR3 loop spans 13 amino acids. V shed 6 bases, J shed 2 bases, and the junction held 6 bases outside the gene matches. Germline V gene sequence: CDR1 DFQATT, CDR2 SNEGSKA (reference sequence). The CDR3: CSASGGPAYEQYF. DNA for the CDR3: TGCAGTGCCAGCGGGGGACCAGCCTACGAGCAGTACTTC.

V usage is TRBV29-1 and J usage is TRBJ2-1; TRBD2 aligns across 12 bases. The CDR3 length is 14 residues. The V segment lost 1 base and the J segment 6 bases; nucleotides outside the gene matches: 1. CDR1 is SQVTM, CDR2 ANQGSEA, per germline. The CDR3 DNA reads as TGCAGCGTTGAAGGACTAGCGGGGGTCAATGAGCAGTTCTTC. Protein sequence: CSVEGLAGVNEQFF.

This clonotype was detected ten times or more. This chain uses TRBV7-2 with TRBJ2-7; D remains ambiguous. Trimming took 4 bases from V and 3 from J, leaving 4 bases between them. The CDR3 length is 11 residues. Germline values: CDR1 SGHTA, CDR2 FQGNSA. The CDR3 loop reads CASSSLYEQYF. In nucleotides, the CDR3 is TGTGCCAGCAGCTCCCTCTACGAGCAGTACTTC.

The chain combines TRBV7-3 with TRBJ2-3; unclear D gene. The CDR3 consists of 16 residues. From germline, CDR1 is SGHTA and CDR2 FQGTGA. Trimming took off 3 bases at V and 2 bases at J, with 15 bases between the two ends. CDR3 residues: CASSFGVGLPTDTQYF. For the CDR3, the DNA is TGTGCCAGCAGCTTCGGTGTCGGCCTGCCCACAGATACGCAGTATTTT.

V and J are TRBV5-4 and TRBJ1-1; perhaps TRBD1 as D (6 bases). The CDR3 spans 15 residues. The ends were cut back, 4 bases at V and 0 bases at J, with 13 bases in the middle. Germline CDR1 reads SGHNT; CDR2 reads YYREEE (reference sequence). The DNA for the CDR3 is TGTGCCAGCAGCGGGGGGGCACGGATGAACACTGAAGCTTTCTTT. Its translation is CASSGGARMNTEAFF.

The CDR3 spells CASSPMKVSGNTIYF. DNA for the CDR3: TGTGCCAGCTCACCAATGAAGGTCTCTGGAAACACCATATATTTT. The chain recombines TRBV18 with TRBJ1-3; D is unclear. CDR3 length equals 15 residues. Trimming took 2 bases from V and 0 from J, leaving 8 bases between them. Germline V lookup: CDR1 KGHSH, CDR2 LQKENI.

The chain is built from TRBV20-1 and TRBJ1-1; D perhaps matches TRBD1 (5 bases). The CDR3 is 14 amino acids. The V gene's germline CDR1 is DFQATT and CDR2 SNEGSKA (reference sequence). Trimming left V 2 bases short and J 0 bases short, with 10 bases between. In DNA, the CDR3 is TGCAGTGCTAGACTGGGGCAGGTGAACACTGAAGCTTTCTTT. Translation gives CSARLGQVNTEAFF.

This clonotype was picked up many times. This chain connects TRBV7-9 to TRBJ2-7; 7 bases agree with TRBD2. J gave up 6 bases and V 6 bases, and 14 bases lay outside the gene matches. The CDR3 has 15 amino acids. Germline V gene sequence: CDR1 SEHNR, CDR2 FQNEAQ (reference sequence). CDR3 nucleotides: TGTGCCAGCAGGCCCATTGGACTAGGTAGTCTCGAGCAGTACTTC. This encodes CASRPIGLGSLEQYF.

This chain uses TRBV7-9 with TRBJ2-4; D gene uncertain. This CDR3 contains 12 residues. V was shortened by 5 bases and J by 9 bases, with 11 bases between the two germline ends. Germline V gene data show CDR1 as SEHNR and CDR2 as FQNEAQ (reference sequence). CDR3 sequence: CASSGPGGIQYF. The CDR3 DNA follows: TGTGCCAGCAGCGGACCGGGTGGCATTCAGTACTTC.

The table lists this clonotype with many counts. The V and J genes are TRBV28 and TRBJ1-2, with 9 bases fitting TRBD1. The J segment lost 4 bases and the V segment lost 5 bases, leaving 8 bases of the junction unmatched. CDR1 and CDR2 (germline): MDHEN, SYDVKM. This CDR3 spans 15 amino acids. DNA for the CDR3: TGTGCCAGCAGTCCCGGACAGGGGATCCTCTATGGCTACACCTTC. Amino acid sequence: CASSPGQGILYGYTF.

V gene TRBV6-5 combines with J gene TRBJ1-3, with TRBD1 matching over 7 bases. CDR3 length equals 16 residues. From germline, CDR1 is MNHEY and CDR2 SVGAGI. Losses at the gene ends were 0 bases for V and 2 bases for J; bases not matched to a gene: 4. The CDR3 spells CASSYSRTGAGNTIYF. DNA for the CDR3: TGTGCCAGCAGTTACTCCCGAACAGGGGCTGGAAACACCATATATTTT.

The sample holds many counts of this clonotype. The rearrangement joins TRBV19 to TRBJ1-5; 9 bases are shared with TRBD1. Germline V gene lookup returns CDR1 LNHDA and CDR2 SQIVND (reference sequence). CDR3 length equals 15 residues. Trimming removed 3 bases from V and 2 bases from J; junction bases left unmatched: 2. CDR3 region: CASSIRQGGNQPQHF. The DNA of the CDR3 is TGTGCCAGTAGTATTCGACAGGGGGGCAATCAGCCCCAGCATTTT.

In its sample, this clonotype was seen many times. This chain joins TRBV28 and TRBJ1-2; the match to TRBD1 covers 7 bases. J lost 7 bases, V lost 4 bases, and 6 bases had no gene match. CDR1 is MDHEN and CDR2 is SYDVKM in the germline V gene. The CDR3 length is 13 residues. The CDR3 loop is CASSSTGAGGYTF. CDR3 in DNA: TGTGCCAGCAGTTCAACAGGGGCGGGTGGCTACACCTTC.

This chain connects TRBV6-1 to TRBJ1-3; 7 bases map to TRBD1. CDR3 length: 14 amino acids. Germline CDR1 is MNHNS and CDR2 is SASEGT. Losses at the gene ends were 6 bases for V and 4 bases for J; bases not matched to a gene: 6. Here the CDR3 DNA reads TGTGCCAGCAGCGAGGGACAGCGGGGAAACACCATATATTTT. It translates to CASSEGQRGNTIYF.

The CDR3: CSATRGATAYEQYF. CDR3 bases: TGCAGTGCTACCAGGGGGGCGACAGCCTACGAGCAGTACTTC. The V gene is TRBV20-1, the J gene TRBJ2-7; a weak D match, TRBD1 (7 bases). Germline values: CDR1 DFQATT, CDR2 SNEGSKA (reference sequence). This CDR3 is built from 14 residues. Trimming left V 4 bases short and J 2 bases short, with 15 bases between.

This clonotype occurred a few times. The DNA of the CDR3 is TGTGCCAGCTCACCGGGCGGGAGGGTGCTGCACGAGCAGTACTTC. It translates to CASSPGGRVLHEQYF. The V call is TRBV18, the J call TRBJ2-7; 9 positions agree with TRBD2. This CDR3 spans 15 amino acids. Germline values: CDR1 KGHSH, CDR2 LQKENI. Trimming took 3 bases from V and 5 from J; bases not matched to a gene: 8. Variable domain in full (rest from reference TRBV18 and TRBJ2-7): NAGVMQNPRHLVRRRGQEARLRCSPMKGHSHVYWYRQLPEEGLKFMVYLQKENIIDESGMPKERFSAEFPKEGPSILRIQQVVRGDSAAYFCASSPGGRVLHEQYFGPGTRLTVT.

This clonotype showed up many times. This chain connects TRBV7-9 to TRBJ1-2; no definite D call. Germline lookup yields CDR1 SEHNR and CDR2 FQNEAQ (reference sequence). There are 13 residues in the CDR3. V lost 4 bases and J lost 0, with 6 bases in between. The CDR3 coding sequence is TGTGCCAGCAGCTCCTGGACTAACTATGGCTACACCTTC. Amino acid sequence: CASSSWTNYGYTF.

The chain employs TRBV6-1 and TRBJ1-6, with 9 bases lining up with TRBD1. The CDR3 contains 15 residues. Trimming cost V 6 bases and J 9 bases; bases outside gene matches: 9. Germline V CDR1 and CDR2: MNHNS, SASEGT. The CDR3 reads CASSWDRAGSSPLHF. Here the CDR3 DNA reads TGTGCCAGCAGCTGGGACAGGGCAGGGAGTTCACCCCTCCACTTT.

This clonotype has a count of ten or more. V usage is TRBV4-3 and J usage is TRBJ1-1, with D possibly matching TRBD1 (5 bases). The germline V and J ends were trimmed by 0 bases and 10 bases, with 15 bases remaining between them. CDR3 size: 14 residues. Per the germline V gene, CDR1 is LGHNA and CDR2 is YSLEER. The CDR3 here is CASSQDLVGERAFF. The CDR3 bases are TGCGCCAGCAGCCAAGACTTGGTGGGGGAAAGAGCTTTCTTT.